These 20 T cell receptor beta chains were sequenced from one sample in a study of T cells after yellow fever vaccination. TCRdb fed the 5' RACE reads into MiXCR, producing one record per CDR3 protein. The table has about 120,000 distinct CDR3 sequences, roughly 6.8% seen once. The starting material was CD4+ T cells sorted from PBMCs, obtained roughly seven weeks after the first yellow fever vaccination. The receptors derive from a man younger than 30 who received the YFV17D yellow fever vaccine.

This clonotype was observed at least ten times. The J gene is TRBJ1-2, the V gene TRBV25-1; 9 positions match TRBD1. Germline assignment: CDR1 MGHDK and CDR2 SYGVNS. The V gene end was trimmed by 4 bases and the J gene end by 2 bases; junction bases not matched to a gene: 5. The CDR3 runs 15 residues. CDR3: CASSVGTGSNYGYTF. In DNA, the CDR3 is TGTGCCAGCAGTGTAGGGACAGGGTCAAACTATGGCTACACCTTC.

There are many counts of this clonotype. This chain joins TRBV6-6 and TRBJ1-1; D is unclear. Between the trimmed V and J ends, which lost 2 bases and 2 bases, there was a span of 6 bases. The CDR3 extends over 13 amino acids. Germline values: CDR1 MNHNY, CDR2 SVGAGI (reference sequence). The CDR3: CASSYRGNTEAFF. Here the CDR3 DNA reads TGTGCCAGCAGTTACAGAGGAAACACTGAAGCTTTCTTT.

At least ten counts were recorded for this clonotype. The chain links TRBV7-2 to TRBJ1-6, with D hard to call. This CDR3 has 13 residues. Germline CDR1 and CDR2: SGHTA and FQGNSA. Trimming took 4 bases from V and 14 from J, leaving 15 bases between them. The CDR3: CASSSYREVSLHF. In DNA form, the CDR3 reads TGTGCCAGCAGCTCCTATCGGGAGGTGTCCCTCCACTTT.

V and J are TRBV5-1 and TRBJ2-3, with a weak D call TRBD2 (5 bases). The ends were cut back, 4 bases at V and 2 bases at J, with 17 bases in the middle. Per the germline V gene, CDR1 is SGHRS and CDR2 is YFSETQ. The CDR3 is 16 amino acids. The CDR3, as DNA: TGCGCCAGCAGCCGAGGGAGTGGGTCTCACACAGATACGCAGTATTTT. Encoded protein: CASSRGSGSHTDTQYF. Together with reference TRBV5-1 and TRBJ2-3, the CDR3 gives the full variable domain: KAGVTQTPRYLIKTRGQQVTLSCSPISGHRSVSWYQQTPGQGLQFLFEYFSETQRNKGNFPGRFSGRQFSNSRSEMNVSTLELGDSALYLCASSRGSGSHTDTQYFGPGTRLTVL.

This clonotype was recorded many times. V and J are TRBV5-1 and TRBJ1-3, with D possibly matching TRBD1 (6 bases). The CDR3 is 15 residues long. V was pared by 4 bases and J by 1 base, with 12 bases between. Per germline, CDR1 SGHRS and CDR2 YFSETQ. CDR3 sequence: CASSPGTSSGNTIYF. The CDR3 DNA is TGCGCCAGCAGCCCCGGGACATCGTCTGGAAACACCATATATTTT. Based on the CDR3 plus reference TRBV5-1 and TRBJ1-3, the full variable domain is KAGVTQTPRYLIKTRGQQVTLSCSPISGHRSVSWYQQTPGQGLQFLFEYFSETQRNKGNFPGRFSGRQFSNSRSEMNVSTLELGDSALYLCASSPGTSSGNTIYFGEGSWLTVV.

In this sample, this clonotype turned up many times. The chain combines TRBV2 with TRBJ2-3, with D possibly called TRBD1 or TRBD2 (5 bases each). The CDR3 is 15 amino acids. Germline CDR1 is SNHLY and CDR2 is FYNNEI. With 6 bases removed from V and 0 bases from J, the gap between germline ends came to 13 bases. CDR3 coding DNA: TGTGCCAGCAGGCCTGGGACGGTTAGCACAGATACGCAGTATTTT. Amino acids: CASRPGTVSTDTQYF.

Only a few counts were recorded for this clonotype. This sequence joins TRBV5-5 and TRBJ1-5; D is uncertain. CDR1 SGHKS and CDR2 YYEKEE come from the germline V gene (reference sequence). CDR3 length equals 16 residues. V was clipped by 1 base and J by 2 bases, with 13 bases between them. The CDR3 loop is CASSLSGMLGNQPQHF. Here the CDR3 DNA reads TGTGCCAGCAGCTTGTCGGGGATGTTGGGCAATCAGCCCCAGCATTTT.

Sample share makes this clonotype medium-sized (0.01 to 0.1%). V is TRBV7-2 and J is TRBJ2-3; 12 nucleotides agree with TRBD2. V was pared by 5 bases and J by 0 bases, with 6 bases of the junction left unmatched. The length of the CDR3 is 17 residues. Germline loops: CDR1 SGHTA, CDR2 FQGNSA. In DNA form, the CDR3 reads TGTGCCAGCAGCCCAAGGACTAGCGGGGCTAGCACAGATACGCAGTATTTT. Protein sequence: CASSPRTSGASTDTQYF. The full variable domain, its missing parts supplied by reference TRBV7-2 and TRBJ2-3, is GAGVSQSPSNKVTEKGKDVELRCDPISGHTALYWYRQSLGQGLEFLIYFQGNSAPDKSGLPSDRFSAERTGGSVSTLTIQRTQQEDSAVYLCASSPRTSGASTDTQYFGPGTRLTVL.

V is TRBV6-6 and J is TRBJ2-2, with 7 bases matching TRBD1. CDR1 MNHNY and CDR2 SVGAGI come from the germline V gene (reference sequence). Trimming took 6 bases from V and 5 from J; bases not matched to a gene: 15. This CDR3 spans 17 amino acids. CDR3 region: CASSSTPRGRGTGELFF. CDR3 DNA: TGTGCCAGCAGCTCAACCCCTCGAGGCAGGGGGACCGGGGAGCTGTTTTTT.

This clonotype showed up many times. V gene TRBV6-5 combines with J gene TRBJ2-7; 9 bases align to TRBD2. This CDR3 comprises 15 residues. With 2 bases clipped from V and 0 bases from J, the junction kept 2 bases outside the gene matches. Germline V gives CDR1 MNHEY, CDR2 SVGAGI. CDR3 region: CASSYSGGSSYEQYF. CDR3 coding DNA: TGTGCCAGCAGTTACAGCGGGGGGTCCTCCTACGAGCAGTACTTC.

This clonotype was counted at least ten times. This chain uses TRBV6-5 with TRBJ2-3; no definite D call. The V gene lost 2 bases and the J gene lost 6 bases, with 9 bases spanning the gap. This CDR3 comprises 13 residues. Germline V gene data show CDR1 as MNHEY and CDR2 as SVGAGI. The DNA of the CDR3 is TGTGCCAGCAGTTACACCCCCACGGATACGCAGTATTTT. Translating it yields CASSYTPTDTQYF.

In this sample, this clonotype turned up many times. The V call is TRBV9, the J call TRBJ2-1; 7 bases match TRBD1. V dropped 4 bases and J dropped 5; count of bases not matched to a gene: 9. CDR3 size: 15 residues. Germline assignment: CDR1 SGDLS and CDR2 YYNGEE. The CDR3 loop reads CASSPRQGKDNEQFF. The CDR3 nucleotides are TGTGCCAGCAGCCCTCGACAGGGAAAGGACAATGAGCAGTTCTTC.

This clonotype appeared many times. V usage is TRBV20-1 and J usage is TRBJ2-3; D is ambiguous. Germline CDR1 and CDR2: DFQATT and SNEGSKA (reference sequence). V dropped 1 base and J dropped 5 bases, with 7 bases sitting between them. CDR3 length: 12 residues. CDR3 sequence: CSARAAEDTQYF. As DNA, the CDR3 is TGCAGTGCTAGAGCGGCGGAAGATACGCAGTATTTT.

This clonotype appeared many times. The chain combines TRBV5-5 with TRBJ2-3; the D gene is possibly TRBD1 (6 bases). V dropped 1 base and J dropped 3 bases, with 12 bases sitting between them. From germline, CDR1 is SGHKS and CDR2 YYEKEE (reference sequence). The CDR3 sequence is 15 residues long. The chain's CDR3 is CASSLRGMGTDTQYF. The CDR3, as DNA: TGTGCCAGCAGCTTGAGGGGGATGGGGACAGATACGCAGTATTTT.

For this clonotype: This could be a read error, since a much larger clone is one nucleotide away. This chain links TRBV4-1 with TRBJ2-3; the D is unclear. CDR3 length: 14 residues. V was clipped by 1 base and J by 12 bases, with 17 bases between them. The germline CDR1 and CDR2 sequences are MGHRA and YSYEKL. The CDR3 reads CASSQGYSNISQYF. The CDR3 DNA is TGCGCCAGCAGCCAAGGATACTCCAACATCTCACAGTATTTT.

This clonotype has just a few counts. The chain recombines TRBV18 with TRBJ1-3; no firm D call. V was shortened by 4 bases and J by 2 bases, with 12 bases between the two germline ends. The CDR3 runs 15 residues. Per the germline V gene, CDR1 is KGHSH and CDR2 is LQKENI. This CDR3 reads CASSLQMDAGNTIYF. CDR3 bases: TGTGCCAGCTCACTCCAAATGGATGCTGGAAACACCATATATTTT.

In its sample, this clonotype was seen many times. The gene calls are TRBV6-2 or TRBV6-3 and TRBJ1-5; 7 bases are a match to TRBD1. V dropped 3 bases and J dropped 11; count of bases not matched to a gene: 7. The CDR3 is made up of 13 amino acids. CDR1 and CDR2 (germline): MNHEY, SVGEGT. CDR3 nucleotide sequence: TGTGCCAGCAGTTATCAGGGACAGACAGCCCAGCATTTT. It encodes CASSYQGQTAQHF.

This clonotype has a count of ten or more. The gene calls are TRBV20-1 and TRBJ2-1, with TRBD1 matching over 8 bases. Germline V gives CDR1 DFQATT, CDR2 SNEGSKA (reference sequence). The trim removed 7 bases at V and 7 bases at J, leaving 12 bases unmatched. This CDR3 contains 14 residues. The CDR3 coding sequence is TGCAGTGGGCGGACAGGGATTCTTAGGAATGAGCAGTTCTTC. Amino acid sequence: CSGRTGILRNEQFF.

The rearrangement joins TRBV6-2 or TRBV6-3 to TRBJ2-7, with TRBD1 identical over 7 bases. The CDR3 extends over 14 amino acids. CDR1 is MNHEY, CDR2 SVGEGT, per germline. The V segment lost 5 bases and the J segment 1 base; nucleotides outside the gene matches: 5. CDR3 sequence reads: CASSPPGQSYEQYV. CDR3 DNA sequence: TGTGCCAGCAGTCCCCCGGGACAGTCCTACGAGCAGTACGTC.

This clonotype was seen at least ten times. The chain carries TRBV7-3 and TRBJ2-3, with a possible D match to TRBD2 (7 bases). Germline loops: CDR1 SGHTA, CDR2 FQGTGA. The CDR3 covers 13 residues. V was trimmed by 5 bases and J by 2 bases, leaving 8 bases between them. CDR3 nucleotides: TGTGCCAGCAGCGCGGGGGCCACAGATACGCAGTATTTT. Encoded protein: CASSAGATDTQYF. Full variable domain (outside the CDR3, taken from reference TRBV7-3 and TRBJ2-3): GAGVSQTPSNKVTEKGKYVELRCDPISGHTALYWYRQSLGQGPEFLIYFQGTGAADDSGLPNDRFFAVRPEGSVSTLKIQRTERGDSAVYLCASSAGATDTQYFGPGTRLTVL.